Sequencing of this T cell receptor (beta chain) was carried out in a study of metastatic and nonmetastatic thyroid tumors. The CDR3 is made up of 14 amino acids. The germline gives CDR1 MNHEY, CDR2 SVGEGT. Unmatched junction bases numbered 3, after V lost 2 bases and J lost 3 bases. The entire patient cohort was treatment-naive prior to thyroid surgery. This clone was observed at least ten times. TCRdb ran MiXCR on the PCR reads. The sample records about 30,000 clones, 10% to 13% being singletons. This clonotype originated in a female donor with papillary thyroid cancer or a benign thyroid nodule (not recorded which). Some clones in this sample may be carry-over from other donors' samples. The sample was blood. The rearrangement joins TRBV6-2 or TRBV6-3 to TRBJ1-2; TRBD1 matches 7 bases. The chain's CDR3 is CASSYQGGDYGYTF. CDR3 DNA: TGTGCCAGCAGTTACCAGGGGGGGGACTATGGCTACACCTTC.